This T cell receptor (beta chain) was captured in a study of shared clonotypes between healthy human individuals (dated by TCRdb to between 2020 and 2021). In the study overall: The cohort comprised a couple of women and a few men aged 18 to 49 years. To increase sequencing depth and limit assay-specific biases, TCR repertoire library preparation and sequencing were carried out by different laboratories using diverse techniques. For each donor, CD4 naive and CD4 memory were each given three plates, CD8 naive was given two plates, and CD8 memory was given one plate. Blood TCR repertoires of about five healthy adults were deeply sequenced to estimate repertoire size and the extent of clonotype sharing between individuals. Each donor's leukapheresis produced roughly between roughly 0.85 and 10 billion PBMCs.

This clone was counted once. The target of this receptor is not known. The input lacks base qualities; no much larger clone sits a single base away. What the work shows at the level of the full study, not this receptor alone: Because the study included a small number of donors, the genetic and exposure-history diversity represented was limited. Clonotypes shared by all four sorted-subset donors showed higher generation probabilities than non-shared clonotypes. Around 5% of naive CD4, roughly 3.5% of naive CD8, approximately 2% of memory CD4, and over 0.35% of memory CD8 clonotypes were shared across a few donors. Naive subsets generally had larger estimated clonotype richness than memory subsets. Based on pairwise subsampling, the degree of clonotype sharing among donors was expected to be affected by sequencing depth. Sampling was limited to blood, and TCR repertoires in tissue likely differ from TCR repertoires in blood. Incomplete sequencing was indicated by rarefaction of sorted-subset datasets, despite the large sequencing depth.

CDR1 and CDR2, looked up from the germline V gene, are MDHEN and SYDVKM. From cysteine to phenylalanine, the CDR3 is 20 amino acids long. The entry retains the CDR3 DNA only, 60 bases that are in frame from base 1. V was cut back by 5 bases and J by 0 bases, leaving a gap of 25 bases between them. Using the deep immunoSEQ assay, TCR CDR3 regions were amplified from genomic DNA by multiplex PCR. Genomic DNA extracted from each cell subset was distributed evenly over all wells of several immunoSEQ 96-well plates, and each plate served as one replicate. Each replicate PCR for sorted subsets received about 210 ng genomic DNA, equal to about 30,000 T cell genomes. The purified libraries were quantified using a Qubit 3.0 fluorometer, sized with a Bioanalyzer 2100, and then quantified again using the KAPA Library Quantification kit. Every immunoSEQ 96-well plate was sequenced on a dedicated single-read 150-cycle Illumina NextSeq 550 flow cell. In the original analysis: Because the immunoSEQ output included only junctional sequences and no quality scores, the filtering could not be the same as the filtering used for full-length reads. To assign V/J genes and CDR3, sequences were annotated using PyIR, a Python wrapper for IgBLAST v1.9, with IMGT germline references. Reads were filtered out if the reads had weak V/J assignments (E-value above 1e-6), no CDR3, stop codons, out-of-frame junctions, or ambiguous translated residues. A V3J clonotype was defined by an identical inferred V gene, J gene, and CDR3 amino acid sequence. The percentage overlap between two repertoires was calculated by dividing the number of shared unique clonotypes by the size of the smaller repertoire. RTK rarefaction, the Chao1 estimator, and Recon v2.1 estimates of unobserved clonotypes were used to assess repertoire richness. Generation probabilities for all TCRbeta clonotypes obtained by the gDNA method from a handful of donors were computed using OLGA. In its TCRdb copy, this immuneACCESS table keeps in-frame sequences only and misses some clones. Where compared with another copy, unresolved V genes explain less than half of these, and the others have no known cause. Clone size and the V and J calls come from that table; the DNA yielded D and trimming. This sample comprises millions of clones, about 94% of them detected only once. Of the sample, 1.1% falls within the top ten clones.

CD8 naive samples consisted of CD45RO-negative cells that were positively selected for CCR7, yielding a CD45RA+CCR7+ population without TemRA cells. Donors were healthy HIV-negative adults with no recently reported acute infections or vaccinations. Only Caucasian adults living in Nashville, Tennessee, USA were represented among the donors. After blood collection by leukapheresis, PBMCs were isolated using Ficoll-Histopaque density gradient centrifugation and then cryopreserved in the vapor phase of liquid nitrogen. Analytical flow cytometry was used to check the purity and quantity of every magnetically sorted T cell population. From each sorted fraction, genomic DNA was isolated and quantified by UV absorbance on a Nanodrop 2000c.

This clonotype was obtained from a young man in good health. Sequencing input: naive CD8+ T cells sorted from blood. The sample's cell subset or site, from its label and the paper: CD45RA+CCR7+. The chain uses TRBV28 and TRBJ1-4; no D gene can be assigned with confidence. The CDR3 reads as follows: CASSPRDLGRSSATNEKLFF. The DNA reads as follows: TGTGCCAGCAGTCCTAGAGATCTAGGACGGTCTTCCGCAACTAATGAAAAACTGTTTTTT.